Listed below are T cell receptor beta chains from one sample, sequenced in a study of T cell responses to AZD1222 COVID-19 vaccine. Libraries were prepared by immunoSEQ multiplex PCR; TCRdb keeps only in-frame clonotypes and omits some of them. The data show about 110,000 clones, around 94% seen once. Sequencing used peripheral blood, obtained on day 0 of AZD1222 vaccination. Receptor source: an adult in good health. Each CDR3 is given with its conserved first and last residue. D genes are given only for firm matches. Part of the rows lack a size; the others show once, few, many or a class for expanded clones.

V gene,D gene,J gene,CDR3 length,clone size,CDR3 DNA,CDR3 protein
TRBV3-1/TRBV3-2,.,TRBJ2-1,16,.,TGTGCCAGCAGCCAAGACGAGACTCGTTCCTACAATGAGCAGTTCTTC,CASSQDETRSYNEQFF
TRBV27,.,TRBJ2-2,13,.,TGTGCCAGCAGTTCGACAGCGACCGGGGAGCTGTTTTTT,CASSSTATGELFF
TRBV18,.,TRBJ1-2,12,.,TGTGCCAGCTCACCACGGGATTATGGCTACACCTTC,CASSPRDYGYTF
TRBV28,.,TRBJ2-1,11,.,TGTGCCAGCAGTTCATACAATGAGCAGTTCTTC,CASSSYNEQFF
TRBV5-8,.,TRBJ1-3,13,.,TGTGCCAGCAGCCGGACTCGAGGAAACACCATATATTTT,CASSRTRGNTIYF
TRBV25-1,.,TRBJ1-2,13,few,TGTGCCAGCTTTGGACAGACAAACTATGGCTACACCTTC,CASFGQTNYGYTF
TRBV3-1/TRBV3-2,.,TRBJ1-2,12,once,TGTGCCAGCAGCCGGACAGACTATGGCTACACCTTC,CASSRTDYGYTF
TRBV11-2,.,TRBJ2-1,12,.,TGTGCCAGCAGCCCGACTAGGAATGAGCAGTTCTTC,CASSPTRNEQFF
TRBV6-5,TRBD1,TRBJ1-1,15,.,TGTGCCAGCAGTCAGGGGGACGAGTACAGGGCTGAAGCTTTCTTT,CASSQGDEYRAEAFF
TRBV6-4,.,TRBJ1-2,13,.,TGTGCCAGCAGTGACGGCCGATCAAGCGGCTACACCTTC,CASSDGRSSGYTF
TRBV12-5,.,TRBJ1-1,12,.,TGTGCTAGTGTTGGGGCGAACACTGAAGCTTTCTTT,CASVGANTEAFF
TRBV19,TRBD2,TRBJ2-1,16,.,TGTGCCAGTAGTATACTACTAGCGGGGACCAACAATGAGCAGTTCTTC,CASSILLAGTNNEQFF
TRBV5-1,TRBD1,TRBJ2-7,17,.,TGCGCCAGCAGCTTGCGTTTAGAGGGACAGGGCAAGAGCGAGCAGTACTTC,CASSLRLEGQGKSEQYF
TRBV10-3,.,TRBJ2-7,13,.,TGTGCCAAGTCCCAGGGGCCGACCTACGAGCAGTACTTC,CAKSQGPTYEQYF
TRBV19,.,TRBJ2-2,15,.,TGTGCCAGTAGTATACCCGGACCGTCAGCGGGGGAGCTGTTTTTT,CASSIPGPSAGELFF
TRBV6-5,.,TRBJ2-3,11,once,TGTGCCAGCAGAACTGGGGATACGCAGTATTTT,CASRTGDTQYF
TRBV6-5,TRBD1,TRBJ1-4,15,.,TGTGCCAGCAGTTACTCAGGGGAGGGGGCGGAAAAACTGTTTTTT,CASSYSGEGAEKLFF